The 21 T cell receptor beta chains below all came from one sample that was sequenced in a study of identical twins. TCRdb re-analysed the 5' RACE reads in MiXCR, keeping a single row per CDR3 protein. The table shows roughly 770,000 distinct CDR3 sequences, with 15% to 20% occurring only once. This sample was shared with a second study, whose subject was T cells expressing NK-cell markers.

Source material: PBMCs. The receptors stem from a woman aged 18-29 years in good health.

This clonotype has more than one count but fewer than ten. The V gene is TRBV12-3 or TRBV12-4, the J gene TRBJ1-2, with TRBD1 matching 8 bases. V was pared by 2 bases and J by 6 bases, with 2 bases of the junction left unmatched. This CDR3 has 13 amino acids. Here the CDR3 reads CASSLQGAHGYTF. In nucleotides, the CDR3 is TGTGCCAGCAGTTTACAGGGGGCACATGGCTACACCTTC.

The chain uses TRBV10-3 and TRBJ1-4; possible D gene TRBD1, 6 bases. The germline CDR1 and CDR2 sequences are ENHRY and SYGVKD. This CDR3 contains 13 residues. Trimming left V 11 bases short and J 7 bases short, with 17 bases between. The CDR3 DNA sequence: TGTGCCTCGTTGGGGGGCGAAAGTGAAAAACTGTTTTTT. This translates into CASLGGESEKLFF.

In DNA, the CDR3 is TGTGCCAGCAGCAAAAAGGCGACGACGGCCGACAATGAGCAGTTCTTC. This translates into CASSKKATTADNEQFF. This chain connects TRBV21-1 to TRBJ2-1. TRBV21-1 is a pseudogene locus. The CDR3 runs 16 residues.

This clonotype was picked up a small number of times. The chain uses TRBV4-3 and TRBJ2-7; TRBD2 might be the D (6 bases). Per germline, CDR1 LGHNA and CDR2 YSLEER. The CDR3 contains 16 residues. V was pared by 0 bases and J by 2 bases, with 14 bases between. CDR3 amino acids: CASSQDRPAGAYEQYF. The DNA of the CDR3 is TGCGCCAGCAGCCAAGATAGGCCAGCGGGCGCCTACGAGCAGTACTTC.

This sequence joins TRBV19 and TRBJ1-1; 7 bases agree with TRBD1. The CDR3 sequence is 15 residues long. Germline lookup yields CDR1 LNHDA and CDR2 SQIVND (reference sequence). V dropped 6 bases and J dropped 1; count of bases not matched to a gene: 8. CDR3 sequence reads: CASSRGTAENTEAFF. CDR3 nucleotides: TGTGCCAGTAGCAGAGGGACAGCAGAGAACACTGAAGCTTTCTTT.

This clonotype was seen more than once but under ten times. The CDR3 DNA sequence: TGCGCCAGCAGCTTGGCCCTAGCGGGAGAATCCGAGCAGTACTTC. Its protein is CASSLALAGESEQYF. The V gene is TRBV5-1, the J gene TRBJ2-7, with 10 bases lining up with TRBD2. CDR3 length: 15 residues. Germline CDR1 SGHRS, CDR2 YFSETQ. With V trimmed by 0 bases and J by 6 bases, 6 bases remained unmatched.

The table lists this clonotype with a few counts. The J gene is TRBJ2-5, the V gene TRBV5-8, with D perhaps being TRBD1 or TRBD2 (5 bases each). The CDR3 length is 16 residues. The germline V gene has CDR1 SGHTS and CDR2 YDEGEE. V was pared by 2 bases and J by 4 bases, with 18 bases between. CDR3 DNA sequence: TGTGCCAGCAGCTTCATTTTTACAGAGGGACGAGAGACCCAGTACTTC. Its protein product is CASSFIFTEGRETQYF. Full variable domain (remainder filled in from reference TRBV5-8 and TRBJ2-5): EAGVTQSPTHLIKTRGQQATLRCSPISGHTSVYWYQQALGLGLQFLLWYDEGEERNRGNFPPRFSGRQFPNYSSELNVNALELEDSALYLCASSFIFTEGRETQYFGPGTRLLVL.

Many counts were recorded for this clonotype. The V gene is TRBV15, the J gene TRBJ2-7; possibly TRBD2 for D (6 bases). Trimming stripped 0 bases from V and 5 bases from J, with 14 bases between. CDR1 and CDR2 from the germline V gene are LNHNV and YYDKDF (reference sequence). The CDR3 loop spans 15 amino acids. The CDR3 loop reads CATSREYAGRNEQYF. The CDR3 nucleotides are TGTGCCACCAGCAGAGAGTACGCGGGAAGAAACGAGCAGTACTTC.

This clonotype was seen many times. Here the CDR3 reads CASSPGRDQPQHF. CDR3 sequence (DNA): TGTGCCAGCAGTCCAGGGAGGGATCAGCCCCAGCATTTT. The V and J genes are TRBV18 and TRBJ1-5, with TRBD1 as a possible D gene (5 bases). The CDR3 length is 13 residues. CDR1 and CDR2 from the germline V gene are KGHSH and LQKENI. Trimming cost V 8 bases and J 5 bases, with 13 bases left between them.

This chain links TRBV6-5 with TRBJ2-1; D gene ambiguous. Germline V CDR1 and CDR2: MNHEY, SVGAGI. CDR3 length: 13 residues. Trimming removed 0 bases at V and 9 bases at J, with 9 bases between. For the CDR3, the DNA is TGTGCCAGCAGTTACTCGATTCTGTCTGAGCAGTTCTTC. This encodes CASSYSILSEQFF.

This clonotype turned up a few times. The chain couples TRBV20-1 to TRBJ2-3, with TRBD2 identical over 9 bases. The CDR3 has 14 residues. J gave up 3 bases and V 6 bases, and 7 bases lay outside the gene matches. Germline CDR1 reads DFQATT; CDR2 reads SNEGSKA (reference sequence). In nucleotides, the CDR3 is TGCAGTGCGGGGCGGGGGGGCATTACAGATACGCAGTATTTT. Residues: CSAGRGGITDTQYF.

There are a few counts of this clonotype. The chain carries TRBV20-1 and TRBJ2-5; tentative D call: TRBD2 (6 bases). The germline CDR1 and CDR2 sequences are DFQATT and SNEGSKA (reference sequence). The length of the CDR3 is 10 residues. This chain's CDR3 is CGTGKETQYF. DNA of the CDR3: TGCGGGACTGGCAAAGAGACCCAGTACTTC.

This clonotype has only a few counts. The rearrangement joins TRBV9 to TRBJ2-3; TRBD2 agrees at 9 bases. Germline V gene sequence: CDR1 SGDLS, CDR2 YYNGEE. CDR3 length equals 14 residues. J gave up 7 bases and V 4 bases, and 7 bases lay outside the gene matches. The CDR3, as DNA: TGTGCCAGCAGCCCCCGGCTAGCGGGACATACGCAGTATTTT. It codes for CASSPRLAGHTQYF. The full variable domain, with the rest looked up from reference TRBV9 and TRBJ2-3, is DSGVTQTPKHLITATGQRVTLRCSPRSGDLSVYWYQQSLDQGLQFLIQYYNGEERAKGNILERFSAQQFPDLHSELNLSSLELGDSALYFCASSPRLAGHTQYFGPGTRLTVL.

This clonotype was seen only a few times. This rearrangement joins TRBV4-2 to TRBJ1-2; tentatively, D is TRBD1 (5 bases). The V end was cut by 5 bases, the J end by 4 bases, with 17 bases between. Germline CDR1 LGHNA, CDR2 YNFKEQ. The CDR3 totals 15 residues. The CDR3 is CASSSHGHAFYGYTF. In DNA form, the CDR3 reads TGTGCCAGCAGCAGCCACGGACACGCATTCTATGGCTACACCTTC.

This clonotype was counted between two and nine times. V and J are TRBV9 and TRBJ1-4; no firm D call. The CDR3 covers 14 residues. Between the trimmed V and J ends, which lost 4 bases and 3 bases, there was a span of 10 bases. Germline loops: CDR1 SGDLS, CDR2 YYNGEE. In nucleotides, the CDR3 is TGTGCCAGCAGCATCGGACGGGCTAATGAAAAACTGTTTTTT. Its protein product is CASSIGRANEKLFF.

CDR3 protein: CASTDPRDRGIMNTEAFF. In nucleotides, the CDR3 is TGTGCCAGCACCGACCCCCGGGACAGGGGGATTATGAACACTGAAGCTTTCTTT. The chain uses TRBV6-2 or TRBV6-3 and TRBJ1-1, with TRBD1 matching 11 bases. V shed 7 bases, J shed 0 bases, and the junction held 13 bases outside the gene matches. The CDR3 length is 18 residues. CDR1 is MNHEY and CDR2 is SVGEGT in the germline V gene.

This clonotype was seen only a few times. The rearrangement uses TRBV6-1 and TRBJ2-5; TRBD2 agrees at 8 bases. The CDR3 runs 14 residues. Losses at the gene ends were 7 bases for V and 5 bases for J; bases not matched to a gene: 9. Per germline, CDR1 MNHNS and CDR2 SASEGT. CDR3 loop: CASTTREGRETQYF. The CDR3 DNA is TGTGCCAGCACCACCCGGGAGGGTCGGGAGACCCAGTACTTC.

This rearrangement joins TRBV7-9 to TRBJ2-1, with D perhaps TRBD1 (5 bases). V was cut by 4 bases and J by 7 bases, with 11 bases left in between. There are 13 residues in the CDR3. Germline CDR1 SEHNR, CDR2 FQNEAQ (reference sequence). The CDR3 nucleotides read TGTGCCAGCAGCTCCCAGGGTTGGAATGAGCAGTTCTTC. It specifies CASSSQGWNEQFF.

A few counts support this clonotype. J is TRBJ2-5 and V is TRBV5-1, with D perhaps matching TRBD1 (6 bases). Germline V CDR1 and CDR2: SGHRS, YFSETQ. The germline V and J ends were trimmed by 4 bases and 4 bases, with 14 bases remaining between them. CDR3 length: 14 amino acids. The CDR3, as DNA: TGCGCCAGCAGCCTCACGACAGGTCTAGAGACCCAGTACTTC. This translates into CASSLTTGLETQYF.

The genes are TRBV30 and TRBJ2-7; 11 bases are shared with TRBD2. Trimming took 2 bases from V and 3 from J; bases not matched to a gene: 3. This CDR3 comprises 14 residues. CDR1 GTSNPN and CDR2 SVGIG come from the germline V gene (reference sequence). The CDR3 region is CAWSTGLAGYEQYF. In DNA, the CDR3 is TGTGCCTGGAGTACCGGACTAGCGGGCTACGAGCAGTACTTC.

The chain joins TRBV12-3 or TRBV12-4 to TRBJ2-2, with a tentative D call TRBD1 (6 bases). The CDR3 runs 15 residues. Between the trimmed V and J ends, which lost 6 bases and 4 bases, there was a span of 15 bases. The DNA of the CDR3 is TGTGCCAGCAGACGACAGGCTTCGCGCACCGGGGAGCTGTTTTTT. This codes for CASRRQASRTGELFF.